The 16 T cell receptor beta chains in this list originate from one sample, sequenced in a study of OX40 agonist ivuxolimab in advanced cancers. The method was immunoSEQ multiplex PCR; TCRdb's version includes in-frame clones alone and lacks a portion of them. The sample lists around 50,000 clones, around 85% occurring once. The sample here was CD4+ or CD8+ T cells sorted from blood, taken in a trial of the OX40 agonist ivuxolimab. The receptors here all came from an adult with an advanced solid tumor such as melanoma, head and neck, liver or kidney cancer.

The rearrangement uses TRBV6-5 and TRBJ1-2; D perhaps matches TRBD1 (6 bases). The CDR3 contains 13 residues. Trimming shortened V by 2 bases and J by 3 bases, and 7 bases separated the two germline ends. The germline V gene has CDR1 MNHEY and CDR2 SVGAGI. The chain's CDR3 is CASSYPGDYGYTF. The CDR3 nucleotides are TGTGCCAGCAGTTACCCAGGGGACTATGGCTACACCTTC.

This chain joins TRBV6-5 and TRBJ2-2; D remains unclear. Between the trimmed V and J ends, which lost 2 bases and 4 bases, there was a span of 8 bases. The CDR3 totals 14 residues. Germline CDR1 reads MNHEY; CDR2 reads SVGAGI. CDR3 nucleotides: TGTGCCAGCAGTTACAGGGCTTCCACCGGGGAGCTGTTTTTT. Protein: CASSYRASTGELFF.

The rearrangement links TRBV27 to TRBJ2-3; possibly TRBD1 for D (6 bases). Trimming removed 3 bases from V and 5 bases from J, with 12 bases in between. The germline V gene encodes CDR1 MNHEY and CDR2 SMNVEV (reference sequence). The CDR3 spans 14 residues. In nucleotides, the CDR3 is TGTGCCAGCAGTTTTCTAGGGGGTAGAGATACGCAGTATTTT. Its protein is CASSFLGGRDTQYF.

The chain combines TRBV19 with TRBJ1-1; 7 nucleotides match TRBD1. CDR3 length: 13 amino acids. Germline-derived CDR1 and CDR2 are LNHDA and SQIVND (reference sequence). V lost 5 bases and J lost 6; bases outside the gene matches: 6. The chain's CDR3 is CASSPQGLAEAFF. As DNA, the CDR3 is TGTGCCAGTAGTCCACAGGGGTTGGCTGAAGCTTTCTTT.

The rearrangement joins TRBV5-6 to TRBJ2-4, with no clear D. Trimming took 0 bases from V and 9 from J, leaving 7 bases between them. Germline V gene data show CDR1 as SGHDT and CDR2 as YYEEEE. This CDR3 has 12 amino acids. The CDR3 DNA follows: TGTGCCAGCAGCTTGGGGTCCGGCATTCAGTACTTC. Amino acid sequence: CASSLGSGIQYF.

The V call is TRBV4-3, the J call TRBJ1-3, with D perhaps TRBD1 (5 bases). The CDR3 is 16 amino acids. Germline lookup yields CDR1 LGHNA and CDR2 YSLEER. V was pared by 0 bases and J by 4 bases, with 13 bases between. This chain's CDR3 is CASSQDGGGPGNTIYF. The DNA for the CDR3 is TGCGCCAGCAGCCAAGATGGGGGAGGGCCCGGAAACACCATATATTTT.

V usage is TRBV5-6 and J usage is TRBJ2-7; 9 nucleotides agree with TRBD1. The CDR3 contains 17 residues. V lost 5 bases, J lost 2 bases, and 14 bases stayed unmatched. Germline V gene sequence: CDR1 SGHDT, CDR2 YYEEEE. The CDR3 region is CASSLLVRTGVTYEQYV. The DNA of the CDR3 is TGTGCCAGCAGTCTTTTGGTGAGGACAGGGGTAACCTACGAGCAGTACGTC.

In its sample, this clone was seen a few times. CDR3 residues: CASSVGSGYEQYV. In DNA form, the CDR3 reads TGTGCCAGCAGCGTCGGGTCGGGGTACGAGCAGTACGTC. V is TRBV5-4 and J is TRBJ2-7; a weak D match, TRBD2 (5 bases). This CDR3 is 13 amino acids long. V lost 4 bases and J 4 bases, leaving 12 bases between the germline ends. Looked up from germline, CDR1 is SGHNT and CDR2 is YYREEE (reference sequence).

This clone was seen a few times. V gene TRBV6-5 combines with J gene TRBJ2-7; D remains ambiguous. The CDR3 loop spans 13 amino acids. Trimming stripped 2 bases from V and 3 bases from J, with 8 bases between. Germline assignment: CDR1 MNHEY and CDR2 SVGAGI. The CDR3 loop reads CASSYSQIYEQYF. The CDR3 DNA sequence: TGTGCCAGCAGTTACAGCCAGATCTACGAGCAGTACTTC.

The rearrangement links TRBV7-6 to TRBJ1-6, with D possibly matching TRBD1 (5 bases). CDR3 size: 13 residues. Trimming stripped 7 bases from V and 5 bases from J, with 9 bases between. Per the germline V gene, CDR1 is SGHVS and CDR2 is FNYEAQ. The CDR3 here is CASTGLNNSPLHF. Here the CDR3 DNA reads TGTGCCAGCACGGGGCTGAATAATTCACCCCTCCACTTT.

The table lists this clone with a count of one. V is TRBV4-2 and J is TRBJ2-2; D may be TRBD2 (6 bases). V was pared by 2 bases and J by 2 bases, with 15 bases between. Germline CDR1 and CDR2: LGHNA and YNFKEQ. This CDR3 has 17 residues. The CDR3 spells CASSQRSAGGNTGELFF. The CDR3 DNA follows: TGTGCCAGCAGCCAACGTTCAGCGGGTGGCAACACCGGGGAGCTGTTTTTT.

The gene calls are TRBV7-9 and TRBJ2-7; D possibly corresponds to TRBD2 (5 bases). V lost 11 bases to trimming and J lost 3 bases, with 17 bases between them. Germline CDR1 reads SEHNR; CDR2 reads FQNEAQ (reference sequence). The length of the CDR3 is 13 residues. Written as DNA, the CDR3 is TGTGCCTATCCCGGGGTTCATGGCTACGAGCAGTACTTC. Amino acid sequence: CAYPGVHGYEQYF.

The chain is built from TRBV4-2 and TRBJ1-2; the D gene is possibly TRBD1 (5 bases). The CDR3 is 18 amino acids. Trimming pared 0 bases from V and 0 bases from J, leaving 17 bases between. CDR1 is LGHNA, CDR2 YNFKEQ, per germline. The CDR3, as DNA: TGTGCCAGCAGCCAAGATGTCGGGACCCAGGTCCCTAACTATGGCTACACCTTC. Residues: CASSQDVGTQVPNYGYTF.

In this sample, this clone turned up once. The chain links TRBV7-3 to TRBJ2-2; D unresolved. V shed 2 bases and J shed 2 bases, with 12 bases lying between them. The length of the CDR3 is 16 residues. Germline-derived CDR1 and CDR2 are SGHTA and FQGTGA. The CDR3 region is CASSLVRARNTGELFF. The CDR3 region has the DNA TGTGCCAGCAGCTTAGTTAGGGCGAGAAACACCGGGGAGCTGTTTTTT.

Details on this clone: A read error may produce the germline difference seen at one junction end. The chain employs TRBV6-1 and TRBJ1-5, with D hard to call. CDR3 size: 18 residues. Germline assignment: CDR1 MNHNS and CDR2 SASEGT. The CDR3 region has the DNA TGTGCCGGCAGTGAACGGGCAGGCGCCCCTTATAGCAATCAGCCCCAGCATTTT. It yields the protein CAGSERAGAPYSNQPQHF.

The gene calls are TRBV7-2 and TRBJ1-5; D is uncertain. The CDR3 has 16 amino acids. Germline CDR1 and CDR2: SGHTA and FQGNSA. The V end lost 1 base, the J end lost 2 bases, and 12 bases lay between the germline ends. CDR3 sequence (DNA): TGTGCCAGCAGCTTAGTTGTTAGGGTCGGCAATCAGCCCCAGCATTTT. As protein: CASSLVVRVGNQPQHF.